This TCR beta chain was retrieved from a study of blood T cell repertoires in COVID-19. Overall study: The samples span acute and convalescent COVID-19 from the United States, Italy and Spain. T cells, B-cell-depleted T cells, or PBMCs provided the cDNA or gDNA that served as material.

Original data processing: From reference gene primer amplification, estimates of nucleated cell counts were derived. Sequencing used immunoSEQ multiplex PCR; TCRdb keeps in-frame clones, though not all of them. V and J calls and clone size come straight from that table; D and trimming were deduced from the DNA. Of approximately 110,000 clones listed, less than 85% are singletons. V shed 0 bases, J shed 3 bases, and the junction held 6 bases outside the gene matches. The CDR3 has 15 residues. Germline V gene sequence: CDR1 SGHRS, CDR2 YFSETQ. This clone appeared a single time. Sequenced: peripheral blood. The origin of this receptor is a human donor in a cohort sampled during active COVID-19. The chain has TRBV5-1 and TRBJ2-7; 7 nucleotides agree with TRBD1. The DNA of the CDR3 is TGCGCCAGCAGCTTGGCCCCGGGACAGAGCTACGAGCAGTACTTC. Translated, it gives CASSLAPGQSYEQYF.